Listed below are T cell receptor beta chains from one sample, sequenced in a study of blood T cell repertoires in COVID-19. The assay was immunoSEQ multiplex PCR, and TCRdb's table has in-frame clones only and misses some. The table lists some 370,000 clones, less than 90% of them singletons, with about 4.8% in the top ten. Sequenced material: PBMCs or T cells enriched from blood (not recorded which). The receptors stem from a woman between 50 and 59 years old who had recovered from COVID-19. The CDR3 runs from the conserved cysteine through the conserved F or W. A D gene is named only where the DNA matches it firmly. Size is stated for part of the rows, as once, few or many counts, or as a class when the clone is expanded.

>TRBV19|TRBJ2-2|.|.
TGTGCCAGTAGTATAGATCAGGTGGAGCTGTTTTTT
CASSIDQVELFF
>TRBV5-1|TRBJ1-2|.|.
TGCGCCAGCAGCTTCGGACAGTCCACTAACTATGGCTACACCTTC
CASSFGQSTNYGYTF
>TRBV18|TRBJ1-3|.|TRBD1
TGTGCCAGCTCACTCGACTTAGGGGGCTCCGGAAACACCATATATTTT
CASSLDLGGSGNTIYF
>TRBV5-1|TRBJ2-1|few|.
TGCGCCAGCAGCATGCGATACAATGAGCAGTTCTTC
CASSMRYNEQFF
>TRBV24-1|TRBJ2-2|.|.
TGTGCCACCAGTGACCCGACACTCAACACCGGGGAGCTGTTTTTT
CATSDPTLNTGELFF
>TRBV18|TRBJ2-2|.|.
TGTGCCAGCTCACCTGCCGGGACACAGGTCACCGGGGAGCTGTTTTTT
CASSPAGTQVTGELFF
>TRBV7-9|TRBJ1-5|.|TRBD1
TGTGCCAGCAGCTTGGGACAGGGAGATCAGCCCCAGCATTTT
CASSLGQGDQPQHF
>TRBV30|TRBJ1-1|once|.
TGTGCCTGGAGGATCAACAACCGGGTGAACACTGAAGCTTTCTTT
CAWRINNRVNTEAFF
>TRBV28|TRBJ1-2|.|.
TGTGCCAGCAGCAGGCGAGATGGCTACACCTTC
CASSRRDGYTF
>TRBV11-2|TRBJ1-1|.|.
TGTGCCAGCAGCTTAGGCCGACAGGCCGGAATTGAAGCTTTCTTT
CASSLGRQAGIEAFF
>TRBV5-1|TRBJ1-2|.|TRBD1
TGCGCCAGCAGCAATGGGACAGCCGATGGCTACACCTTC
CASSNGTADGYTF
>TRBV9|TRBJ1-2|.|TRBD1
TGTGCCAGCAGCGTGGGATGGACAGGGAGCGATGGCTACACCTTC
CASSVGWTGSDGYTF
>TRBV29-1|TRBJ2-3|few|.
TGCAGCGTTGAGCGCCGGGAGTTTAGCACAGATACGCAGTATTTT
CSVERREFSTDTQYF
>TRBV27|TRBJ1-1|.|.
TGTGCCAGCAGTTCCCCCCCGCTCTATGAAGCTTTCTTT
CASSSPPLYEAFF
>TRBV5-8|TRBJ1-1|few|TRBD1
TGTGCCAGCAGCTGGACCGGGACAGGGGCCCTGGGGACTGAAGCTTTCTTT
CASSWTGTGALGTEAFF
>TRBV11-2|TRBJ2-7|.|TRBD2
TGTGCCAGCAGCTTGGGGGGGACTGGGATCTACGAGCAGTACTTC
CASSLGGTGIYEQYF
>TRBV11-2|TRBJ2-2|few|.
TGTGCCAGCACTCGACGTACTACCGGATCCGGGGAGCTGTTTTTT
CASTRRTTGSGELFF
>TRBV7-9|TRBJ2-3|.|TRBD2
TGTGCCAGCAGCTTACTGGGGGGGGTTGCAGATACGCAGTATTTT
CASSLLGGVADTQYF
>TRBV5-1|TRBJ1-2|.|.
TGCGCCAGCAGCTTGGGGAATCTGGGAGGGGCTTATGGCTACACCTTC
CASSLGNLGGAYGYTF
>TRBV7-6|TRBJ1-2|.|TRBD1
TGTGCCAGCAGCTGGGGGACAGACTGGGGGTCTGGCTACACCTTC
CASSWGTDWGSGYTF
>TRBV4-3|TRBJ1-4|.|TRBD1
TGCGCCAGCAGCCAAGACTCCGGGACAGGGTGGGAAAAACTGTTTTTT
CASSQDSGTGWEKLFF
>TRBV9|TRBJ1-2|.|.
TGTGCCAGCAGCCCCCTCCCTGGTCTGCCGGACTATGGCTACACCTTC
CASSPLPGLPDYGYTF
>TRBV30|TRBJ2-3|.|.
TGTGCCTGGAGTGTAGGGGCGTGGGGCTTAGCTAGCACAGATACGCAGTATTTT
CAWSVGAWGLASTDTQYF
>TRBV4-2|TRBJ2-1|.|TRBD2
TGTGCCAGCAGCCAAGTAGGATCCGGACTAGCGGGAATGTGGGGCATATACAATGAGCAGTTCTTC
CASSQVGSGLAGMWGIYNEQFF
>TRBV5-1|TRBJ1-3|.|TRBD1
TGCGCCAGCAGCCAACAGACAGGGAAAGGAAACACCATATATTTT
CASSQQTGKGNTIYF
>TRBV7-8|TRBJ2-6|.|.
TGTGCCAGCAGCTTAGAAGACTCACAGGGCTCTGGGGCCAACGTCCTGACTTTC
CASSLEDSQGSGANVLTF
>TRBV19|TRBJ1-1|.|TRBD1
TGTGCCAGTAGTATGGGGACAGTGAACACTGAAGCTTTCTTT
CASSMGTVNTEAFF
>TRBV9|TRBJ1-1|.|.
TGTGCCAGCAGCGTAGCTGTGGGCTCGAATGAAGCTTTCTTT
CASSVAVGSNEAFF
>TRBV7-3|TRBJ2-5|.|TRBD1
TGTGCCAGCAGCTCGGGACAGGGGGACGGCGAGACCCAGTACTTC
CASSSGQGDGETQYF
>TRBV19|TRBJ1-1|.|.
TGTGCCAGTAGTCCCAGGACCCACCAGGGCACTGAAGCTTTCTTT
CASSPRTHQGTEAFF
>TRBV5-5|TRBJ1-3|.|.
TGTGCCAGCAGCTTGGAGGGTCTCCTTCTGGGAGACACCATATATTTT
CASSLEGLLLGDTIYF
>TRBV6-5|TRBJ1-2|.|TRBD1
TGTGCCAGCAGAAGTCCGGGACAGGGGGCCTATGGCTACACCTTC
CASRSPGQGAYGYTF
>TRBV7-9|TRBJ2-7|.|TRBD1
TGTGCCAGCAGCTTAGGGACAGGGGGCCCGTCCACCGAGCAGTACTTC
CASSLGTGGPSTEQYF
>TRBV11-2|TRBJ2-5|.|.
TGTGCCAGCAGCTTAGCAGCGGAGACCCAGTACTTC
CASSLAAETQYF
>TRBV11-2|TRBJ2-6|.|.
TGTGCCAGCAGCTTAGATTCGGGGTCCGGGGCCAACGTCCTGACTTTC
CASSLDSGSGANVLTF
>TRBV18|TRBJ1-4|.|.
TGTGCCAGCTCACCACCGAACGGGGGGCAGGCACGGGAAAAACTGTTTTTT
CASSPPNGGQAREKLFF
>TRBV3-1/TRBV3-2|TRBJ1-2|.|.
TGTGCCAGCAGCCAAGGACTAGCGACCGATATCTATGGCTACACCTTC
CASSQGLATDIYGYTF
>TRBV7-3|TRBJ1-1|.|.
TGTGCCAGCAGCTTAGGGAGTGTGGACGAAGCTTTCTTT
CASSLGSVDEAFF
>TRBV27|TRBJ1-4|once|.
TGTGCCAGCAGTTTAAGAGGGTTCGGTGAAAAACTGTTTTTT
CASSLRGFGEKLFF
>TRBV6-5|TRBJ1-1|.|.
TGTGCCAGCAGGCCGACAATTAACACTGAAGCTTTCTTT
CASRPTINTEAFF
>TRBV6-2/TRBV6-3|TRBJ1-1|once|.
TGTGCCAGCAGTTACCTGGGACTAGGCACTGAAGCTTTCTTT
CASSYLGLGTEAFF
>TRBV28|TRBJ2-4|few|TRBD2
TGTGCCAGCAGTTCTCCTAAGGGAGGGAGGGACATTCAGTACTTC
CASSSPKGGRDIQYF
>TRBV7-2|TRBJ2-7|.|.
TGTGCCAGCAGCTTAGTTGTCCTCCATGCAGGCGAGCAGTACTTC
CASSLVVLHAGEQYF
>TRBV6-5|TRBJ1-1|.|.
TGTGCCAGCAGCCGAGGCCAAGACACTGAAGCTTTCTTT
CASSRGQDTEAFF
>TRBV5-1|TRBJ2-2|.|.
TGCGCCAGCAGCTCCCGGGTAAACACCGGGGAGCTGTTTTTT
CASSSRVNTGELFF
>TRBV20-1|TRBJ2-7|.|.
TGCAGTGCAAGTCTGAGGGCCACGAACTACGAGCAGTACTTC
CSASLRATNYEQYF
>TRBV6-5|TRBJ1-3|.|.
TGTGCCAGCAGTTACTCCTACTCTGGAAACACCATATATTTT
CASSYSYSGNTIYF
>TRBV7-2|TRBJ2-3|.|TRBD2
TGTGCCAGCAGCTTAGAAGCGGGGGGGGGAGATACGCAGTATTTT
CASSLEAGGGDTQYF
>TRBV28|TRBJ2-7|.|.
TGTGCCAGCAGTTGGGCTAGCACCCCCGAGCAGTACTTC
CASSWASTPEQYF
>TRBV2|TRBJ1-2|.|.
TGTGCCAGCAGTGACAGGTCCTATGGCTACACCTTC
CASSDRSYGYTF
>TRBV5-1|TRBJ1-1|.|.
TGCGCCAGCAGCTCTTTACAGGGTAAGAACACTGAAGCTTTCTTT
CASSSLQGKNTEAFF
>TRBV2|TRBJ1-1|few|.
TGTGCCAGCGGCGAACAGGGCCCGAACACTGAAGCTTTCTTT
CASGEQGPNTEAFF
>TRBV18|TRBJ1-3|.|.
TGTGCCAGCTCACTTCAACTCAGGGACACCATATATTTT
CASSLQLRDTIYF
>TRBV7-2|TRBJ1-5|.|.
TGTGCCAGCAGCTTGTCGGGACACCTTAATCAGCCCCAGCATTTT
CASSLSGHLNQPQHF